The 18 T cell receptor beta chains reported below all come from one sample, sequenced in a study of early T cells in non-severe SARS-CoV-2 infection. TCRdb ran MiXCR on the 5' RACE reads and lists one entry per CDR3 protein. The data show approximately 77,000 distinct CDR3 sequences, with 15% to 17% seen just once and more than 10% held by the top ten. The sample taken for sequencing was whole blood. The receptors shown here come from an adult who was a healthcare worker with PCR-confirmed SARS-CoV-2 infection or an uninfected control (not recorded which).

In its sample, this clonotype was seen many times. The J gene is TRBJ2-7, the V gene TRBV6-1; D tentatively fits TRBD1 or TRBD2 (5 bases each). CDR3 length equals 16 residues. With 4 bases removed from V and 0 bases from J, the gap between germline ends came to 16 bases. Germline CDR1 MNHNS, CDR2 SASEGT. CDR3 amino acids: CASSAYPGRSSYEQYF. The CDR3 coding sequence is TGTGCCAGCAGTGCCTATCCGGGACGTTCCTCCTACGAGCAGTACTTC.

In DNA, the CDR3 is TGTGCCAGCAGCCAATTGGCAGGGGGTGAAGGAGAAAAACTGTTTTTT. Its translation: CASSQLAGGEGEKLFF. This chain connects TRBV4-2 to TRBJ1-4, with 7 bases that match TRBD1. This CDR3 is 16 amino acids long. Germline values: CDR1 LGHNA, CDR2 YNFKEQ. The V segment lost 2 bases and the J segment 8 bases; nucleotides outside the gene matches: 11.

The CDR3 coding sequence is TGTGCCAGCAGCCTAATGGGCAGGGGTACAGATACGCAGTATTTT. Translated, it gives CASSLMGRGTDTQYF. The chain joins TRBV7-9 to TRBJ2-3; D perhaps matches TRBD1 (6 bases). The CDR3 contains 15 residues. With 5 bases removed from V and 3 bases from J, the gap between germline ends came to 15 bases. CDR1 is SEHNR, CDR2 FQNEAQ, per germline (reference sequence).

The chain couples TRBV6-1 to TRBJ1-2, with D uncertain. Trimming shortened V by 2 bases and J by 8 bases, and 12 bases separated the two germline ends. The CDR3 contains 13 residues. CDR1 and CDR2 from the germline V gene are MNHNS and SASEGT. In DNA, the CDR3 is TGTGCCAGCAGTGAACGCCTCCTGGGGGGCTACACCTTC. Translated, it gives CASSERLLGGYTF.

In its sample, this clonotype was seen a few times. The genes are TRBV5-1 and TRBJ2-4; 9 nucleotides match TRBD1. V lost 4 bases and J lost 6; bases outside the gene matches: 5. Germline V lookup: CDR1 SGHRS, CDR2 YFSETQ. This CDR3 has 14 amino acids. CDR3 amino acids: CASSGTGGVNIQYF. The CDR3 nucleotides read TGCGCCAGCAGCGGAACAGGGGGCGTAAACATTCAGTACTTC.

The sample holds many counts of this clonotype. V and J are TRBV12-3 or TRBV12-4 and TRBJ2-7; unclear D gene. Trimming removed 2 bases from V and 5 bases from J, with 13 bases in between. The CDR3 has 14 residues. The CDR3 sequence is CASSLRATPDEQYF. CDR3 DNA sequence: TGTGCCAGCAGTTTACGGGCCACCCCTGACGAGCAGTACTTC.

This chain joins TRBV7-9 and TRBJ2-3; 9 bases match TRBD2. The CDR3 totals 16 residues. In germline, CDR1 is SEHNR, CDR2 FQNEAQ (reference sequence). With V trimmed by 4 bases and J by 0 bases, 5 bases remained unmatched. For the CDR3, the DNA is TGTGCCAGCAGCTCTCTTAGCGGGAGAAGCACAGATACGCAGTATTTT. Amino acid sequence: CASSSLSGRSTDTQYF.

The gene calls are TRBV11-1 and TRBJ1-6; TRBD1 might be the D (6 bases). The CDR3 is 15 amino acids. Trimming removed 5 bases from V and 9 bases from J, with 17 bases in between. Germline loops: CDR1 SGHAT, CDR2 FQDESV (reference sequence). The CDR3 protein is CASSLGQLWGSPLHF. In DNA, the CDR3 is TGTGCCAGCAGCCTCGGACAGCTCTGGGGTTCACCCCTCCACTTT. Drawing the rest from reference TRBV11-1 and TRBJ1-6, the complete variable domain is EAEVAQSPRYKITEKSQAVAFWCDPISGHATLYWYRQILGQGPELLVQFQDESVVDDSQLPKDRFSAERLKGVDSTLKIQPAELGDSAMYLCASSLGQLWGSPLHFGNGTRLTVT.

This clonotype was counted at least ten times. The chain is built from TRBV20-1 and TRBJ1-5; 12 bases line up with TRBD1. V shed 6 bases, J shed 0 bases, and the junction held 3 bases outside the gene matches. Germline CDR1 is DFQATT and CDR2 is SNEGSKA (reference sequence). The CDR3 length is 15 residues. DNA for the CDR3: TGCAGTGCAGGGACAGGGGGCTATAGCAATCAGCCCCAGCATTTT. Protein sequence: CSAGTGGYSNQPQHF.

Only a few counts were recorded for this clonotype. The CDR3 protein is CASSYGLAGSSYEQYF. The CDR3 nucleotides read TGTGCCAGCAGTTATGGACTAGCGGGTAGCTCCTACGAGCAGTACTTC. The chain joins TRBV12-3 or TRBV12-4 to TRBJ2-7, with 11 nucleotides matching TRBD2. J gave up 0 bases and V 4 bases, and 5 bases lay outside the gene matches. This CDR3 contains 16 residues.

This clonotype was counted between two and nine times. V gene TRBV2 combines with J gene TRBJ1-3, with a weak D call TRBD1 (5 bases). This CDR3 is built from 19 residues. Trimming cost V 4 bases and J 0 bases, with 22 bases left between them. Germline assignment: CDR1 SNHLY and CDR2 FYNNEI. The CDR3 protein is CASSVITGGARPSGNTIYF. In nucleotides, the CDR3 is TGTGCCAGCAGTGTTATTACAGGAGGTGCACGGCCCTCTGGAAACACCATATATTTT. Variable domain in full (rest from reference TRBV2 and TRBJ1-3): EPEVTQTPSHQVTQMGQEVILRCVPISNHLYFYWYRQILGQKVEFLVSFYNNEISEKSEIFDDQFSVERPDGSNFTLKIRSTKLEDSAMYFCASSVITGGARPSGNTIYFGEGSWLTVV.

This clonotype has just a few counts. The V and J genes are TRBV2 and TRBJ2-1; D gene ambiguous. V lost 3 bases, J lost 0 bases, and 12 bases lay in between. The CDR3 consists of 16 residues. CDR1 is SNHLY, CDR2 FYNNEI, per germline. The CDR3 region has the DNA TGTGCCAGCAGTGAGGGTGGAGTGATCTCCTACAATGAGCAGTTCTTC. This translates into CASSEGGVISYNEQFF.

This rearrangement joins TRBV7-9 to TRBJ2-3; D is tentatively TRBD1 or TRBD2 (5 bases each). V was cut by 5 bases and J by 3 bases, with 15 bases left in between. The CDR3 runs 15 residues. CDR1 and CDR2 from the germline V gene are SEHNR and FQNEAQ (reference sequence). CDR3 DNA: TGTGCCAGCAGCGAGGGGCTAGAAGCGACAGATACGCAGTATTTT. It is translated as CASSEGLEATDTQYF.

This clonotype was seen a handful of times. The chain is built from TRBV6-5 and TRBJ2-3; D not resolved. The CDR3 sequence is 10 residues long. The germline gives CDR1 MNHEY, CDR2 SVGAGI. Deletions cut 7 bases from V and 5 bases from J, with 4 bases between. This chain's CDR3 is CASKGDTQYF. CDR3 DNA: TGTGCCAGCAAGGGAGATACGCAGTATTTT.

This clonotype was recorded a few times. The V call is TRBV11-1, the J call TRBJ2-7; the D gene is possibly TRBD1 (6 bases). The germline V gene has CDR1 SGHAT and CDR2 FQDESV (reference sequence). Trimming pared 4 bases from V and 0 bases from J, leaving 16 bases between. CDR3 length: 16 amino acids. In nucleotides, the CDR3 is TGTGCCAGCAGCTCACGACCGACAGGACTCTCCTACGAGCAGTACTTC. Translation gives CASSSRPTGLSYEQYF.

This clonotype was recorded many times. The rearrangement uses TRBV7-2 and TRBJ1-6; D remains ambiguous. The CDR3 loop spans 14 amino acids. V dropped 3 bases and J dropped 4 bases, with 7 bases sitting between them. Per the germline V gene, CDR1 is SGHTA and CDR2 is FQGNSA. The CDR3: CASSFREYNSPLHF. In nucleotides, the CDR3 is TGTGCCAGCAGCTTCCGGGAGTATAATTCACCCCTCCACTTT.

This clonotype was counted only a few times. The rearrangement joins TRBV7-8 to TRBJ1-1; TRBD1 agrees at 9 bases. There are 15 residues in the CDR3. Germline values: CDR1 SGHVS, CDR2 FQNEAQ. V was pared by 5 bases and J by 1 base, with 5 bases of the junction left unmatched. CDR3 sequence reads: CASSRPDRGNTEAFF. CDR3 DNA sequence: TGTGCCAGCAGCCGCCCGGACAGGGGGAACACTGAAGCTTTCTTT.

This clonotype was picked up a small number of times. The chain carries TRBV28 and TRBJ2-5, with D unclear. The CDR3 spans 13 residues. Trimming left V 5 bases short and J 5 bases short, with 12 bases between. Per the germline V gene, CDR1 is MDHEN and CDR2 is SYDVKM. CDR3 DNA sequence: TGTGCCAGCAGTCCGAACCGAGAGGAGACCCAGTACTTC. The encoded protein is CASSPNREETQYF.